This paragraph reports one TCR beta chain. What it recognizes is unknown. This likely reflects a read error, since a far larger clone is one base away. Time point given: newly diagnosed GD, antithyroid drugs for less than 3 months. PBMCs were the source of the RNA used for TCR sequencing. The data were taken from a study of regulatory T cells in long-lasting Graves disease. Study as a whole: Recently diagnosed Graves' patients had received antithyroid drugs for under 3 months.

Overall study findings and caveats: Limited samples may have lowered accuracy. The study found TRBV28, TRBJ1-2 and TRBJ2-5 favored in persistent disease.

Germline V lookup: CDR1 SGHVS, CDR2 FQNEAQ. The CDR3 runs 11 residues. Arm-PCR of CDR3 regions with iRepertoire HTBI primers generated TCR beta libraries. TCRdb re-analysed the multiplex PCR reads in MiXCR, keeping a single row per CDR3 protein. This table holds around 250,000 distinct CDR3 sequences, approximately 18% found once. The same sample was also studied in work on T cells in Graves' hyperthyroidism and ophthalmopathy. In that study: HTBI primers were employed in a first-round RT-PCR of the TCR CDR3.

The receptor was derived from a woman under 40 with Graves disease. V is TRBV7-8 and J is TRBJ1-1, with D possibly TRBD1 on 5 matching bases. The sequenced sample was peripheral blood mononuclear cells (PBMCs), obtained at new diagnosis, from a patient treated with antithyroid drugs. As DNA, the CDR3 is TGTGCCAGCAGCCAGCGGGGGAGCCCCACTTTT. Encoded protein: CASSQRGSPTF. Drawing the rest from reference TRBV7-8 and TRBJ1-1, the complete variable domain is GAGVSQSPRYKVAKRGQDVALRCDPISGHVSLFWYQQALGQGPEFLTYFQNEAQLDKSGLPSDRFFAERPEGSVSTLKIQRTQQEDSAVYLCASSQRGSPTFGQGTRLTVV.